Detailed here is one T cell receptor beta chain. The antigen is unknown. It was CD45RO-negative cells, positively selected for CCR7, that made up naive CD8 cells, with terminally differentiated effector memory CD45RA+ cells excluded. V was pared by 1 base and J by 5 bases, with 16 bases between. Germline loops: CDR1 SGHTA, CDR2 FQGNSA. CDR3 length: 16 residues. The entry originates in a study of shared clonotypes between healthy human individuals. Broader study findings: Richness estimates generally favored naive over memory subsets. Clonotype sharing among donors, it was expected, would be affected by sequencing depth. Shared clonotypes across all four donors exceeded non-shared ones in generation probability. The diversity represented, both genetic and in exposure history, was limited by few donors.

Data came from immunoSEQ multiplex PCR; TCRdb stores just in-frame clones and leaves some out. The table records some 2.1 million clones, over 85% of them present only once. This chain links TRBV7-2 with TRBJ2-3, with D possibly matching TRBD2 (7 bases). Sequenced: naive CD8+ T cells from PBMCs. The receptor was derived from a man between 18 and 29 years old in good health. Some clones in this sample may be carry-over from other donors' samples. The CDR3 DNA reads TGTGCCAGCAGCTTAGTGGCGGGGGCCTTGGGAGATACGCAGTATTTT. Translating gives CASSLVAGALGDTQYF.